This TCR beta chain was captured by sequencing in a study of blood T cell repertoires in COVID-19. For the study at large: Acute-phase and convalescent COVID-19 samples originated in the United States, Italy and Spain.

Methods used by the authors: From reference gene primer amplification, estimates of nucleated cell counts were derived. Data came from immunoSEQ multiplex PCR; TCRdb stores just in-frame clones and leaves some out. D and trimming were read from the DNA, whereas the V and J calls and clone size are those reported in that table. The profile shows 150,000 or so clones, roughly 84% of them singletons. CDR3 size: 14 residues. Germline CDR1 is SGHNT and CDR2 is YYREEE (reference sequence). V lost 3 bases, J lost 5 bases, and 14 bases lay in between. The chain joins TRBV5-4 to TRBJ2-5; D perhaps matches TRBD2 (6 bases). The sequenced material came from peripheral blood. This sequence was found in a woman aged 55 to 70 with acute or convalescent COVID-19. CDR3 sequence: CASSSSAGYETQYF. CDR3 nucleotide sequence: TGTGCCAGCAGCTCCTCCGCGGGGTACGAGACCCAGTACTTC.